This TCR beta chain originates from a study of blood T cell repertoires in COVID-19. Libraries were prepared by immunoSEQ multiplex PCR; TCRdb keeps only in-frame clonotypes and omits some of them. The sample holds roughly 99,000 clones, about 93% seen once. The CDR3 is 17 residues long. V gave up 0 bases and J gave up 4 bases; unmatched junction bases: 5. Germline CDR1 SGHNT, CDR2 YYREEE (reference sequence). The material sequenced was peripheral blood. This TCR derives from a young woman with acute or convalescent COVID-19. The V gene is TRBV5-4, the J gene TRBJ1-3, with 12 bases lining up with TRBD1. Here the CDR3 DNA reads TGTGCCAGCAGCTTGGCGGGACAGGGGGCGCGAGGAAACACCATATATTTT. Its translation is CASSLAGQGARGNTIYF.